These 7 T cell receptor beta chains were sequenced from one sample in a study of blood T cells in healthy people across ages. A second PCR, run for about 7 to 11 cycles, used a sample-barcoded 5' primer plus a J-beta primer mix. MiXCR was run by TCRdb on the 5' RACE reads, yielding one entry per CDR3 protein. The sample carries more than 900,000 distinct CDR3 sequences, 25% to 30% recorded once. These data were likewise used in another study, on T cells of mothers and their children.

The sample consisted of blood. The receptors shown here come from a middle-aged woman in good health.

This clonotype was seen a few times. V gene TRBV28 combines with J gene TRBJ1-6, with unresolved D. From germline, CDR1 is MDHEN and CDR2 SYDVKM. CDR3 length: 12 residues. The ends were cut back, 7 bases at V and 6 bases at J, with 7 bases in the middle. CDR3 sequence: CASTQTNSPLHF. The CDR3 region has the DNA TGTGCCAGCACACAGACTAATTCACCCCTCCACTTT.

This clonotype was seen at least ten times. The V call is TRBV6-4, the J call TRBJ1-2, with a tentative D call TRBD1 (6 bases). In germline, CDR1 is MRHNA, CDR2 SNTAGT. Trimming shortened V by 7 bases and J by 7 bases, and 16 bases separated the two germline ends. This CDR3 is 13 amino acids long. CDR3 sequence (DNA): TGTGCCAGCAAAGACCCGGGGGCCGGTGGCTACACCTTC. Its translation is CASKDPGAGGYTF.

The J gene is TRBJ1-1, the V gene TRBV12-3 or TRBV12-4; the D is unclear. The CDR3 sequence is 11 residues long. Trimming removed 4 bases from V and 10 bases from J, with 10 bases in between. The CDR3 loop is CASSSGNGAFF. Here the CDR3 DNA reads TGTGCCAGCAGTTCCGGAAATGGAGCTTTCTTT.

This clonotype was counted many times. This chain connects TRBV7-2 to TRBJ2-1; D is unresolved. CDR3 size: 15 residues. The V end was cut by 0 bases, the J end by 2 bases, with 8 bases between. The germline CDR1 and CDR2 sequences are SGHTA and FQGNSA. The CDR3 is CASSLAFGAYNEQFF. As DNA, the CDR3 is TGTGCCAGCAGCTTAGCATTTGGAGCCTACAATGAGCAGTTCTTC.

The rearrangement joins TRBV7-9 to TRBJ1-2, with D maybe TRBD1 (6 bases). Germline V gene data show CDR1 as SEHNR and CDR2 as FQNEAQ (reference sequence). With 5 bases removed from V and 4 bases from J, the gap between germline ends came to 11 bases. The CDR3 is made up of 13 amino acids. CDR3 coding DNA: TGTGCCAGCAGCCAGACAGGCCTCTATGGCTACACCTTC. This gives the protein CASSQTGLYGYTF.

This clonotype was seen only a few times. The chain couples TRBV29-1 to TRBJ2-3; TRBD2 matches 13 bases. The germline V gene encodes CDR1 SQVTM and CDR2 ANQGSEA. The ends lost 4 bases at V and 9 bases at J; junction bases unmatched: 10. The CDR3 is made up of 15 amino acids. The chain's CDR3 is CSVAGTSGDPRTQYF. For the CDR3, the DNA is TGCAGCGTTGCGGGGACTAGCGGGGACCCGCGCACGCAGTATTTT.

Comment on this clonotype: Since a much larger clone is just one base distant, this may be a read error. The V gene is TRBV7-2, the J gene TRBJ2-7; D unclear. This CDR3 has 11 amino acids. The V end was cut by 3 bases, the J end by 10 bases, with 10 bases between. Germline CDR1 SGHTA, CDR2 FQGNSA. The CDR3 sequence is CASSLHEAQYF. The CDR3, as DNA: TGTGCCAGCAGCTTGCATGAGGCCCAGTACTTC.